This T cell receptor beta chain was identified during a study of somatic mutations in cytotoxic T cells in rheumatoid arthritis. Findings and caveats of the study: In about an eighth of the 65 patients, the largest CD8+ clone exceeded 20% of CD8+ cells. Patients with rheumatoid arthritis, but not healthy controls, had CD8+ clonality that increased with age. The authors did not adjust the slight TRBV07 underrepresentation in rheumatoid arthritis patients for multiple comparisons.

Germline V CDR1 and CDR2: SGHDT, YYEEEE. Trimming cost V 3 bases and J 2 bases, with 6 bases left between them. There are 12 residues in the CDR3. Assay used: immunoSEQ multiplex PCR; TCRdb lists only in-frame clones, some missing. Of around 23,000 clones listed, roughly 74% are singletons. To note about this clone: Antigen: not known.

Sequencing used CD8+ T cells sorted from blood. The TCR comes from a woman aged 18-29 years in good health. This rearrangement joins TRBV5-6 to TRBJ2-7; no reliable D call. CDR3 region: CASSSHPYEQYF. The CDR3 coding sequence is TGTGCCAGCAGCTCCCACCCCTACGAGCAGTACTTC.